A selection of T cell receptor beta chains follows, all from one sample in a study of control samples from healthy donors and cancer patients. Some clones are missing from TCRdb's copy, which holds only in-frame ones; the method was immunoSEQ multiplex PCR. The table lists fewer than 95,000 clones, 91% of them singletons, with less than 20% in the top ten. The source material was blood. The receptors were gathered from a man aged 30 to 45 in good health. CDR3s include the opening cysteine and the closing phenylalanine or tryptophan. D genes are given only for firm matches. Only part of the rows carry a size: once, few, many, or a class if the clone is expanded.

V: TRBV3-1/TRBV3-2; J: TRBJ2-1; size: NA; D: TRBD2; CDR3: CASSYKTDQAGLGLYYEQFF; DNA: TGTGCCAGCAGCTATAAGACAGATCAGGCGGGACTAGGGTTGTATTATGAGCAGTTCTTC
V: TRBV5-1; J: TRBJ2-7; size: NA; D: TRBD1; CDR3: CASTRTGAYEQYF; DNA: TGCGCCAGCACCAGGACAGGGGCCTACGAGCAGTACTTC
V: TRBV13; J: TRBJ2-3; size: NA; D: NA; CDR3: CATTEAMGDTQYF; DNA: TGTGCCACCACAGAGGCAATGGGAGATACGCAGTATTTT
V: TRBV18; J: TRBJ2-4; size: NA; D: TRBD2; CDR3: CASSPGLALAKNIQYF; DNA: TGTGCCAGCTCACCAGGACTAGCCCTAGCCAAAAACATTCAGTACTTC
V: TRBV6-1; J: TRBJ2-7; size: medium-sized; D: NA; CDR3: CASSERGSGEQYF; DNA: TGTGCCAGCAGTGAGAGGGGGTCGGGCGAGCAGTACTTC
V: TRBV11-2; J: TRBJ2-4; size: NA; D: TRBD2; CDR3: CASSQNPGGSLLAKNIQYF; DNA: TGTGCCAGCAGCCAAAACCCGGGGGGTTCCTTACTAGCCAAAAACATTCAGTACTTC
V: TRBV5-1; J: TRBJ2-7; size: NA; D: TRBD1; CDR3: CASSIGQGGYEQYF; DNA: TGCGCCAGCAGCATAGGACAGGGTGGCTACGAGCAGTACTTC
V: TRBV28; J: TRBJ1-5; size: NA; D: NA; CDR3: CASSLMAANQPQHF; DNA: TGTGCCAGCAGTTTAATGGCAGCGAATCAGCCCCAGCATTTT
V: TRBV6-2/TRBV6-3; J: TRBJ2-5; size: NA; D: NA; CDR3: CASSYSVGSPGARQETQYF; DNA: TGTGCCAGCAGTTACTCGGTCGGTTCGCCGGGGGCCAGGCAAGAGACCCAGTACTTC
V: TRBV19; J: TRBJ2-1; size: NA; D: TRBD2; CDR3: CASRASGSSDEQFF; DNA: TGTGCCAGTAGGGCCAGCGGGAGTTCCGATGAGCAGTTCTTC
V: TRBV6-6; J: TRBJ2-3; size: NA; D: NA; CDR3: CASRGAHDTLDTQYF; DNA: TGTGCCAGCAGGGGGGCACACGACACACTAGATACGCAGTATTTT
V: TRBV19; J: TRBJ2-1; size: NA; D: NA; CDR3: CASSIEPVGGQFF; DNA: TGTGCCAGTAGTATAGAACCCGTGGGAGGGCAGTTCTTC
V: TRBV27; J: TRBJ1-2; size: NA; D: NA; CDR3: CASSSLEGRGGYTF; DNA: TGTGCCAGCAGTTCCTTAGAGGGTCGTGGAGGCTACACCTTC
V: TRBV15; J: TRBJ2-7; size: NA; D: TRBD2; CDR3: CATSLGRESSYEQYF; DNA: TGTGCCACCAGCTTGGGGCGGGAGTCGTCCTACGAGCAGTACTTC
V: TRBV3-1/TRBV3-2; J: TRBJ1-1; size: NA; D: NA; CDR3: CASSLQETTEAFF; DNA: TGTGCCAGCAGTCTACAGGAAACCACTGAAGCTTTCTTT
V: TRBV28; J: TRBJ2-3; size: medium-sized; D: NA; CDR3: CASSGVTSTDTQYF; DNA: TGTGCCAGTAGCGGAGTGACTAGCACAGATACGCAGTATTTT
V: TRBV2; J: TRBJ1-6; size: NA; D: NA; CDR3: CASRGSPLHF; DNA: TGTGCCAGCAGGGGTTCACCCCTCCACTTT
V: TRBV10-2; J: TRBJ1-1; size: NA; D: NA; CDR3: CASSEAATEAFF; DNA: TGCGCCAGCAGTGAGGCGGCAACTGAAGCTTTCTTT
V: TRBV7-2; J: TRBJ1-4; size: NA; D: TRBD1; CDR3: CASSRDRNNEKLFF; DNA: TGTGCCAGCAGCCGGGACAGAAATAATGAAAAACTGTTTTTT
V: TRBV28; J: TRBJ2-7; size: NA; D: TRBD1; CDR3: CASSLLSVWDRTYEQYF; DNA: TGTGCCAGCAGTTTACTGTCCGTTTGGGACAGGACCTACGAGCAGTACTTC
V: TRBV7-8; J: TRBJ2-7; size: NA; D: NA; CDR3: CASSLAGAYEQYF; DNA: TGTGCCAGCAGCTTAGCGGGAGCCTACGAGCAGTACTTC
V: TRBV5-1; J: TRBJ1-4; size: NA; D: TRBD1; CDR3: CASSLRPGQVANEKLFF; DNA: TGCGCCAGCAGCTTGCGTCCGGGACAGGTGGCTAATGAAAAACTGTTTTTT
V: TRBV4-2; J: TRBJ2-1; size: NA; D: TRBD1; CDR3: CASSQTGGGSYNEQFF; DNA: TGTGCCAGCAGCCAGACAGGGGGGGGATCCTACAATGAGCAGTTCTTC
V: TRBV24-1; J: TRBJ1-5; size: NA; D: NA; CDR3: CATSTGDSNQPQHF; DNA: TGTGCCACCAGCACGGGGGATAGCAATCAGCCCCAGCATTTT
V: TRBV7-2; J: TRBJ2-1; size: NA; D: TRBD2; CDR3: CASSRQLAGDNEQFF; DNA: TGTGCCAGCAGCCGCCAACTAGCGGGAGACAATGAGCAGTTCTTC
V: TRBV12-3/TRBV12-4; J: TRBJ1-1; size: once; D: NA; CDR3: CASSLRGTEAFF; DNA: TGTGCCAGCAGTTTAAGGGGCACTGAAGCTTTCTTT
V: TRBV20-1; J: TRBJ2-1; size: NA; D: NA; CDR3: CSASPIQGSSYNEQFF; DNA: TGCAGTGCTAGTCCTATCCAGGGGAGCTCCTACAATGAGCAGTTCTTC
V: TRBV19; J: TRBJ1-6; size: NA; D: NA; CDR3: CASSIRDSNSPLHF; DNA: TGTGCCAGTAGTATAAGAGATAGTAATTCACCCCTCCACTTT
V: TRBV19; J: TRBJ1-5; size: NA; D: TRBD1; CDR3: CASSVGTVSNQPQHF; DNA: TGTGCCAGTAGTGTCGGGACAGTTAGCAATCAGCCCCAGCATTTT
V: TRBV5-1; J: TRBJ1-4; size: NA; D: NA; CDR3: CASSLRADEKLFF; DNA: TGCGCCAGCAGCTTGAGGGCGGATGAAAAACTGTTTTTT
V: TRBV4-2; J: TRBJ1-2; size: NA; D: NA; CDR3: CASSQENYGYTF; DNA: TGTGCCAGCAGCCAAGAAAACTATGGCTACACCTTC
V: TRBV19; J: TRBJ2-3; size: once; D: NA; CDR3: CASTRRGTSSTDTQYF; DNA: TGTGCCAGTACCCGCCGGGGGACCTCTAGCACAGATACGCAGTATTTT
V: TRBV7-2; J: TRBJ1-4; size: NA; D: NA; CDR3: CASSLDLGGGRREKLFF; DNA: TGTGCCAGCAGCTTAGATTTAGGAGGGGGGAGGCGAGAAAAACTGTTTTTT
V: TRBV19; J: TRBJ2-7; size: NA; D: NA; CDR3: CASSIASSYEQYF; DNA: TGTGCCAGTAGTATAGCGAGCTCCTACGAGCAGTACTTC
V: TRBV19; J: TRBJ2-1; size: NA; D: TRBD2; CDR3: CASSITLAGSYNEQFF; DNA: TGTGCCAGTAGTATCACTCTAGCGGGTTCCTACAATGAGCAGTTCTTC
V: TRBV5-5; J: TRBJ2-2; size: NA; D: TRBD2; CDR3: CASSLRTSGLANTGELFF; DNA: TGTGCCAGCAGCTTGAGGACTAGCGGGCTCGCGAACACCGGGGAGCTGTTTTTT
V: TRBV4-1; J: TRBJ2-2; size: NA; D: TRBD2; CDR3: CASSQVDMGLATGELFF; DNA: TGCGCCAGCAGCCAAGTAGACATGGGACTAGCGACCGGGGAGCTGTTTTTT
V: TRBV20-1; J: TRBJ1-6; size: NA; D: NA; CDR3: CSASSGSSYNSPLHF; DNA: TGCAGTGCTAGTTCCGGGAGCTCCTATAATTCACCCCTCCACTTT
V: TRBV18; J: TRBJ1-4; size: NA; D: NA; CDR3: CASSPGQTNEKLFF; DNA: TGTGCCAGCTCACCTGGACAGACCAATGAAAAACTGTTTTTT
V: TRBV4-3; J: TRBJ1-2; size: once; D: NA; CDR3: CASSQDQTGLNYGYTF; DNA: TGCGCCAGCAGCCAAGATCAAACAGGGTTAAACTATGGCTACACCTTC
V: TRBV4-2; J: TRBJ2-7; size: NA; D: NA; CDR3: CASSPDNPPYEQYF; DNA: TGTGCCAGCAGCCCCGATAACCCCCCCTACGAGCAGTACTTC
V: TRBV4-1; J: TRBJ1-5; size: NA; D: TRBD1; CDR3: CASSQGGGQDNQPQHF; DNA: TGCGCCAGCAGCCAAGGCGGCGGACAGGACAATCAGCCCCAGCATTTT
V: TRBV6-5; J: TRBJ1-5; size: NA; D: NA; CDR3: CATGRAIYSNQPQHF; DNA: TGTGCCACAGGGAGGGCGATATATAGCAATCAGCCCCAGCATTTT
V: TRBV5-1; J: TRBJ2-3; size: once; D: NA; CDR3: CASSLPGGTDTQYF; DNA: TGCGCCAGCAGCTTGCCAGGGGGCACAGATACGCAGTATTTT
V: TRBV27; J: TRBJ1-1; size: once; D: NA; CDR3: CASSLLMNTEAFF; DNA: TGTGCCAGCAGTTTATTGATGAACACTGAAGCTTTCTTT
V: TRBV30; J: TRBJ2-7; size: NA; D: NA; CDR3: CAWSPSSYEQYF; DNA: TGTGCCTGGAGTCCTAGTTCCTACGAGCAGTACTTC
V: TRBV3-1/TRBV3-2; J: TRBJ2-7; size: NA; D: NA; CDR3: CASSQDRDSYEQYF; DNA: TGTGCCAGCAGCCAAGACAGGGACTCCTACGAGCAGTACTTC
V: TRBV5-4; J: TRBJ2-2; size: NA; D: NA; CDR3: CASTTGRTNTGELFF; DNA: TGTGCCAGCACCACAGGCAGAACCAACACCGGGGAGCTGTTTTTT
V: TRBV18; J: TRBJ1-5; size: few; D: NA; CDR3: CASSETEEQPQHF; DNA: TGTGCCAGCTCTGAGACGGAAGAGCAGCCCCAGCATTTT
V: TRBV5-5; J: TRBJ2-1; size: NA; D: TRBD2; CDR3: CASSFGGGAYNEQFF; DNA: TGTGCCAGCAGCTTTGGCGGGGGTGCCTACAATGAGCAGTTCTTC
V: TRBV19; J: TRBJ1-6; size: NA; D: NA; CDR3: CASSPREGSVSSPLHF; DNA: TGTGCCAGTAGTCCCCGTGAGGGAAGCGTTAGTTCACCCCTCCACTTT
V: TRBV6-5; J: TRBJ1-5; size: NA; D: TRBD1; CDR3: CASSRTGYSNQPQHF; DNA: TGTGCCAGCAGTAGGACAGGGTATAGCAATCAGCCCCAGCATTTT
V: TRBV9; J: TRBJ2-7; size: NA; D: NA; CDR3: CASSVDSFPYEQYF; DNA: TGTGCCAGCAGCGTGGACTCATTCCCCTACGAGCAGTACTTC
V: TRBV14; J: TRBJ1-4; size: once; D: TRBD1; CDR3: CASSPSGTGSVEKLFF; DNA: TGTGCCAGCAGCCCTTCCGGGACAGGGAGTGTTGAAAAACTGTTTTTT
V: TRBV9; J: TRBJ2-5; size: NA; D: NA; CDR3: CASSAAFDSQETQYF; DNA: TGTGCCAGCAGCGCGGCCTTCGACAGCCAAGAGACCCAGTACTTC